Below are 12 T cell receptor beta chains sequenced from a single sample in a study of shared clonotypes between healthy human individuals. The method was immunoSEQ multiplex PCR; TCRdb's version includes in-frame clones alone and lacks a portion of them. This table holds 2.3 million or so clones, more than 80% found once. Source material: naive CD4+ T cells from PBMCs. Subset of the sample: CD45RA+ positively selected. These receptors all come from a man aged 18 to 30 in good health. Some clones in this sample may be carry-over from other donors' samples.

Written as DNA, the CDR3 is TGTGCCAGCACCACCCCCTGGGGGACAGGGAAAGATGAAGCTTTCTTT. It yields the protein CASTTPWGTGKDEAFF. The J gene is TRBJ1-1, the V gene TRBV25-1, with 9 bases aligning to TRBD1. V shed 7 bases, J shed 7 bases, and the junction held 16 bases outside the gene matches. CDR1 MGHDK and CDR2 SYGVNS come from the germline V gene. There are 16 residues in the CDR3.

The chain joins TRBV18 to TRBJ2-1; D not resolved. Germline CDR1 KGHSH, CDR2 LQKENI. V lost 1 base and J lost 0, with 10 bases in between. The CDR3 runs 16 residues. CDR3 loop: CASSPLAQSSYNEQFF. For the CDR3, the DNA is TGTGCCAGCTCACCACTGGCCCAGAGCTCCTACAATGAGCAGTTCTTC.

This sequence joins TRBV5-1 and TRBJ2-4; 9 bases are shared with TRBD1. Looked up from germline, CDR1 is SGHRS and CDR2 is YFSETQ. The length of the CDR3 is 14 residues. V shed 4 bases and J 11 bases; nucleotides not matched to a gene: 10. The CDR3 DNA reads as TGCGCCAGCAGCCAAGGGACAGGGATAGCAGTTCAGTACTTC. Protein sequence: CASSQGTGIAVQYF.

As to this clone: The sample holds other DNA sequences that translate to the same CDR3. The rearrangement joins TRBV7-9 to TRBJ1-1; weak D call: TRBD1 (5 bases). This CDR3 is built from 15 residues. Per the germline V gene, CDR1 is SEHNR and CDR2 is FQNEAQ (reference sequence). The V end was cut by 5 bases, the J end by 0 bases, with 13 bases between. In DNA form, the CDR3 reads TGTGCCAGCAGCCGATTGGGACCGTTGAACACTGAAGCTTTCTTT. As protein: CASSRLGPLNTEAFF. The entire variable domain, with the rest obtained from reference TRBV7-9 and TRBJ1-1, is as follows: DTGVSQNPRHKITKRGQNVTFRCDPISEHNRLYWYRQTLGQGPEFLTYFQNEAQLEKSRLLSDRFSAERPKGSFSTLEIQRTEQGDSAMYLCASSRLGPLNTEAFFGQGTRLTVV.

The chain uses TRBV14 and TRBJ2-7; D might be TRBD1 (6 bases). V was shortened by 4 bases and J by 0 bases, with 19 bases between the two germline ends. CDR1 and CDR2 from the germline V gene are SGHDN and FVKESK. The CDR3 covers 17 residues. The CDR3 sequence: CASSPTARGQNSYEQYF. In DNA form, the CDR3 reads TGTGCCAGCAGCCCCACGGCCCGTGGACAGAACTCCTACGAGCAGTACTTC.

The J gene is TRBJ2-7, the V gene TRBV4-3; 10 bases line up with TRBD2. V dropped 1 base and J dropped 3; count of bases not matched to a gene: 0. Germline CDR1 reads LGHNA; CDR2 reads YSLEER. The CDR3 length is 14 residues. CDR3 nucleotide sequence: TGCGCCAGCAGCCAAGGGACTAGCGGCTACGAGCAGTACTTC. This codes for CASSQGTSGYEQYF.

This chain connects TRBV5-5 to TRBJ1-2; no definite D call. CDR1 is SGHKS, CDR2 YYEKEE, per germline (reference sequence). V gave up 4 bases and J gave up 0 bases, with 13 bases separating them. The CDR3 has 15 amino acids. Written as DNA, the CDR3 is TGTGCCAGCAGCCTCCTAGCCGACTCTAACTATGGCTACACCTTC. Its translation is CASSLLADSNYGYTF.

The genes are TRBV11-1 and TRBJ2-1, with 8 bases lining up with TRBD2. The germline V gene has CDR1 SGHAT and CDR2 FQDESV (reference sequence). The CDR3 is 15 amino acids. The trim removed 7 bases at V and 7 bases at J, leaving 12 bases unmatched. The CDR3 bases are TGTGCCAGCACGGGGCGGGAGGCCCGGGGGAATGAGCAGTTCTTC. Protein: CASTGREARGNEQFF.

This chain links TRBV28 with TRBJ1-1; D remains unclear. The CDR3 runs 15 residues. Between the trimmed V and J ends, which lost 1 base and 1 base, there was a span of 10 bases. Germline CDR1 is MDHEN and CDR2 is SYDVKM. CDR3 DNA sequence: TGTGCCAGCAGTTTATCCCGGGCGGGGAACACTGAAGCTTTCTTT. Translation gives CASSLSRAGNTEAFF.

Of note for this clone: The sample contains more than one DNA sequence encoding this CDR3. J is TRBJ1-5 and V is TRBV10-3; 8 bases align to TRBD1. The V segment lost 3 bases and the J segment 3 bases; nucleotides outside the gene matches: 4. Germline V lookup: CDR1 ENHRY, CDR2 SYGVKD. The CDR3 has 15 residues. Here the CDR3 DNA reads TGTGCCATCAGTGAAGGACAGGGCAACAATCAGCCCCAGCATTTT. Its protein is CAISEGQGNNQPQHF.

The rearrangement links TRBV18 to TRBJ2-2, with 8 bases aligning to TRBD2. This CDR3 has 16 residues. Germline V CDR1 and CDR2: KGHSH, LQKENI. J lost 4 bases, V lost 3 bases, and 7 bases had no gene match. The CDR3 spells CASSPLASGSTGELFF. The CDR3 region has the DNA TGTGCCAGCTCACCTTTGGCAAGCGGGAGCACCGGGGAGCTGTTTTTT.

The rearrangement links TRBV5-1 to TRBJ1-2; possibly TRBD1 for D (5 bases). The V end lost 4 bases, the J end lost 8 bases, and 18 bases lay between the germline ends. The CDR3 runs 14 residues. Germline V CDR1 and CDR2: SGHRS, YFSETQ. CDR3 region: CASSPGGRRRGYTF. Written as DNA, the CDR3 is TGCGCCAGCAGCCCCGGGGGGAGGCGGAGAGGCTACACCTTC.